The sequence of this T cell receptor (beta chain) was determined in a study of T cell repertoires in cytomegalovirus infection. Across the whole study: Carrying CMV and the relevant HLA type showed in public TCR beta signatures. Study observations and caveats: Cumulative frequency (of public TCR beta family members) identified carriers of CMV plus the relevant HLA.

On this clonotype itself: Its target is unknown.

TCRdb re-derived calls from the reads in MiXCR, one entry per CDR3 protein. This table has hundreds of thousands of distinct CDR3 sequences, 17% appearing once. The CDR3 runs 14 residues. With 4 bases clipped from V and 11 bases from J, the junction kept 11 bases outside the gene matches. Sequencing was performed on PBMCs. This rearrangement joins TRBV12-3 or TRBV12-4 to TRBJ1-5; 7 nucleotides agree with TRBD1. The receptor was derived from a human donor in good health (CMV status not recorded). Some clones in this sample may be carry-over from other donors' samples. CDR3 in amino acids: CASSSASMTGSQHF. CDR3 coding DNA: TGTGCCAGCAGTTCGGCATCAATGACAGGGTCCCAGCATTTT.